This TCR beta chain appears in the sequencing data of a study of blood T cell repertoires in COVID-19. Turning to the study itself: Samples representing acute and convalescent COVID-19 were sourced from the United States, Italy and Spain.

Clones were sequenced by immunoSEQ multiplex PCR, and TCRdb holds only the in-frame ones, with some missing. The sample holds 200,000 to 250,000 clones, approximately 78% seen once. Germline CDR1 reads GTSNPN; CDR2 reads SVGIG (reference sequence). The CDR3 length is 14 residues. The ends were cut back, 5 bases at V and 5 bases at J, with 15 bases in the middle. Enrolment of Seattle patients took place during active infection, and they were followed longitudinally. The V call is TRBV30, the J call TRBJ1-4, with D perhaps matching TRBD1 (5 bases). Sequencing was done on a sample of peripheral blood. The clonotype originates from an older woman with COVID-19, enrolled during active disease. The CDR3 is CAWAVGGGNEKLFF. In DNA, the CDR3 is TGTGCCTGGGCAGTCGGGGGAGGGAATGAAAAACTGTTTTTT. Full variable domain (missing parts from reference TRBV30 and TRBJ1-4): SQTIHQWPATLVQPVGSPLSLECTVEGTSNPNLYWYRQAAGRGLQLLFYSVGIGQISSEVPQNLSASRPQDRQFILSSKKLLLSDSGFYLCAWAVGGGNEKLFFGSGTQLSVL.